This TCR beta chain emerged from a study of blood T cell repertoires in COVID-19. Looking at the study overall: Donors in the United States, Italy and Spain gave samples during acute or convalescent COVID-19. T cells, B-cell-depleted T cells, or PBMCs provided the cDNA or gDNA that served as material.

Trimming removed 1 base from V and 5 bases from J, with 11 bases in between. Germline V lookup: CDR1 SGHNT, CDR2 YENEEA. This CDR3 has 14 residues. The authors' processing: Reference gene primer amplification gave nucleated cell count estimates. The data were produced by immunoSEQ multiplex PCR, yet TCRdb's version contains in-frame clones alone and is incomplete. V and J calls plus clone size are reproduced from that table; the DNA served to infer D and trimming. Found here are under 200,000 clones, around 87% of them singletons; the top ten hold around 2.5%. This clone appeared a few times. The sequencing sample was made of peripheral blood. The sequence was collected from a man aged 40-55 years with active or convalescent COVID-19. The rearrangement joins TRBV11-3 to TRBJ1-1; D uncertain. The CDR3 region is CASSLGGDGTEAFF. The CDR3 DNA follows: TGTGCCAGCAGCTTAGGAGGAGATGGGACTGAAGCTTTCTTT.